Included here is one T cell receptor beta chain sequence, with context. Its antigen target is currently unknown. No qualities accompany the bases; no much larger clone lies one base away. The CDR3 regions of human TCRbeta chains were analyzed by immunosequencing. In the source study's methods: Repertoire TCRs were matched against a reference library of SARS-CoV-2-specific TCRs generated with the MIRA antigen-specificity platform. Breadth was defined as the fraction of unique TCRs that were SARS-CoV-2-associated, and depth was defined as the fraction of total T cells that were SARS-CoV-2-associated. Using the MIRA data, each spike-specific TCR was mapped to the spike region that the TCR reacts to and placed in a CD4 or CD8 class. Log10-transformed breadth and depth values were compared by one-way ANOVA with Sidak's multiple comparisons tests. In its TCRdb copy, this immuneACCESS table keeps in-frame sequences only and misses some clones. Where compared with another copy, unresolved V genes explain less than half of these, and the others have no known cause. V, J and clone size were drawn from that table, and D and trimming were deduced from the DNA. This sample is represented by about 70,000 clones; roughly 84% of them were singletons. The ten largest clones take up 9.8% of the sample.

This specimen comes from a study of T cell responses to AZD1222 COVID-19 vaccine (dated by TCRdb to the early 2020s). Looking at the study overall: AZD1222 recipients with second doses at about 4 weeks or about 12 weeks were pooled, because spike-specific TCR depth and breadth did not differ between schedules. TCR sequencing covered roughly 230 trial participants: 200 to 210 given two doses of AZD1222 and about 26 given two doses of MenACWY control vaccine. Trial participants were enrolled by age into subgroups of 18-55, 56-69 and 70-plus years, and around 150, 28 and 57 TCR-sequenced participants, respectively, were included in these subgroups. General conclusions and limits of the study: After two AZD1222 doses, both the breadth and the depth of spike-specific TCRs were significantly higher than at day 0 and than in MenACWY recipients. Epitopes outside the regions mutated in the B.1.351 and B.1.1.7 variants were reportedly recognized by nearly half of the unique spike-specific TCRs. Conclusions about previously exposed vaccinees were limited because only a handful of AZD1222 recipients were SARS-CoV-2 seropositive at baseline. Participants were mostly white British and included more females than males, and it was suggested by the authors that clonal diversity may have been underestimated. Vaccine-associated CD4 TCRs spanned the whole spike protein, with dominant responses in regions 160-218 and 743-854. Because no day 14 peak-response samples were available, the repertoires could be characterized only after the peak T cell response. In the small 56-69-year group, the increase in depth fell short of significance, most likely because of low power.

This specimen's time point label, interpreted: baseline before first vaccination. Vaccinee samples were obtained from the UK trials COV001 and COV002, which included a single-blind randomized controlled phase 2/3 trial of AZD1222 (ChAdOx1 nCoV-19) in healthy adults. Trial participant PBMC samples were collected at day 0 and day 28 after the second dose for TCRbeta chain sequencing. The sequencing here drew on peripheral blood, taken on day 0 of AZD1222 vaccination. The clonotype originates from an adult in good health.

The DNA sequence is TGTGCCAGCAGTTACTCGAATCAGGCGCAGTATTTT. Translated, it reads CASSYSNQAQYF. The chain is assembled from TRBV6-6 and TRBJ2-3; confidence is insufficient to name the D gene. The CDR3, from cysteine to phenylalanine, totals 12 residues. The kept DNA is CDR3 alone, 36 bases in frame from the first base. V lost 0 bases and J lost 10 bases; the stretch between them is 8 bases long. The germline V gene (reference sequence) supplies CDR1 MNHNY and CDR2 SVGAGI.